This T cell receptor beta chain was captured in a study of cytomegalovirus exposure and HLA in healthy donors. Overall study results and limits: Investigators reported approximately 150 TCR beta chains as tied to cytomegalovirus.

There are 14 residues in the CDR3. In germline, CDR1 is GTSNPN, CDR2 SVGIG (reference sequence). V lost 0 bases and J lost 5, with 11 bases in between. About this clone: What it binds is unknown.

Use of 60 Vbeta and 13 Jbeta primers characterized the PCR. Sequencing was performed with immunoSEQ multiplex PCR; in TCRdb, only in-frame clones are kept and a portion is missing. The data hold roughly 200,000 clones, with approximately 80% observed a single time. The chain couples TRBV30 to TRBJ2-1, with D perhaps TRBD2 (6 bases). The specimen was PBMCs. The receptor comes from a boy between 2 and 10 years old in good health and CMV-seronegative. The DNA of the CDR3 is TGTGCCTGGAGTGTACTAGCCCTACACAATGAGCAGTTCTTC. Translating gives CAWSVLALHNEQFF.